This TCR beta chain was retrieved from a study of blood T cell repertoires in COVID-19. Overall study context: Samples of COVID-19 (acute and convalescent) were obtained from the United States, Italy and Spain.

Sequencing used immunoSEQ multiplex PCR; TCRdb keeps in-frame clones, though not all of them. The data contain about 260,000 clones, about 87% of them singletons. Grouping used clinical history reported by participants in a survey and questionnaire. Trimming took off 3 bases at V and 5 bases at J, with 12 bases between the two ends. The CDR3 loop spans 14 amino acids. Germline V gene lookup returns CDR1 LGHDT and CDR2 YNNKEL (reference sequence). The sequenced sample consisted of PBMCs or T cells enriched from blood (not recorded which). This chain connects TRBV3-1 (or the pseudogene TRBV3-2) to TRBJ2-3, with D tentatively TRBD2 (5 bases). The TCR originated in a man aged 50 to 60 who had been exposed to COVID-19. The CDR3 sequence is CASSHSVRKDTQYF. DNA for the CDR3: TGTGCCAGCAGCCATAGCGTTCGGAAAGATACGCAGTATTTT.